Following are 29 T cell receptor beta chains from one sample sequenced in a study of vaccination and CD4 T cells after COVID-19. Sequencing of DNA taken from cultured CD4+ T cells relied on the Oncomine TCR Beta short-read assay. TCRdb reprocessed the PCR reads via MiXCR and lists one record per CDR3 protein. The data show fewer than 20,000 distinct CDR3 sequences, about 45% seen once. These receptors are not linked to any known antigen. The time point denotes: late sampling 161 to 241 days after vaccination in three convalescent patients. Treatment: roughly 10-day PBMC culture with coronavirus spike peptide pools or control peptides (ViraFEST assay). Sequencing was performed on CD4+ T cells from blood, cultured in vitro, taken about 7 months after SARS-CoV-2 vaccination. These TCRs come from a human donor who had recovered from COVID-19.

In this sample, this clonotype turned up a few times. V and J are TRBV5-6 and TRBJ2-5; TRBD1 aligns across 11 bases. V shed 4 bases, J shed 5 bases, and the junction held 7 bases outside the gene matches. The germline V gene has CDR1 SGHDT and CDR2 YYEEEE. The CDR3 sequence is 15 residues long. CDR3 sequence: CASSKPGQGGETQYF. In DNA form, the CDR3 reads TGTGCCAGCAGCAAGCCGGGACAGGGGGGGGAGACCCAGTACTTC. Full variable domain (outside the CDR3, taken from reference TRBV5-6 and TRBJ2-5): DAGVTQSPTHLIKTRGQQVTLRCSPKSGHDTVSWYQQALGQGPQFIFQYYEEEERQRGNFPDRFSGHQFPNYSSELNVNALLLGDSALYLCASSKPGQGGETQYFGPGTRLLVL.

In its sample, this clonotype was seen a few times. The rearrangement uses TRBV7-9 and TRBJ1-5, with 8 bases identical to TRBD1. The J segment lost 5 bases and the V segment lost 4 bases, leaving 1 base of the junction unmatched. This CDR3 spans 13 amino acids. Germline V gives CDR1 SEHNR, CDR2 FQNEAQ (reference sequence). The DNA for the CDR3 is TGTGCCAGCAGCTCGACAGGGGATCAGCCCCAGCATTTT. It specifies CASSSTGDQPQHF.

This chain joins TRBV20-1 and TRBJ2-1, with TRBD2 identical over 9 bases. The CDR3 consists of 16 residues. Losses at the gene ends were 3 bases for V and 5 bases for J; bases not matched to a gene: 11. CDR1 is DFQATT, CDR2 SNEGSKA, per germline (reference sequence). The CDR3, as DNA: TGCAGTGCTAGGGTTACAAGCGGGAGGCACAACAATGAGCAGTTCTTC. This codes for CSARVTSGRHNNEQFF.

This clonotype was observed a few times. The rearrangement joins TRBV6-1 to TRBJ2-3, with 8 bases that match TRBD2. The CDR3 extends over 17 amino acids. Trimming at V came to 6 bases and at J to 5 bases, leaving 16 bases not matched to a gene. The germline CDR1 and CDR2 sequences are MNHNS and SASEGT. The CDR3 nucleotides read TGTGCCAGCAGGCCTACTCTGGGCGGGGGGCCGGTAGATACGCAGTATTTT. Its protein product is CASRPTLGGGPVDTQYF.

The rearrangement uses TRBV20-1 and TRBJ1-2, with 8 bases matching TRBD1. The length of the CDR3 is 13 residues. Unmatched junction bases numbered 7, after V lost 6 bases and J lost 4 bases. Germline assignment: CDR1 DFQATT and CDR2 SNEGSKA (reference sequence). The CDR3 spells CSALGQGGYGYTF. In DNA, the CDR3 is TGCAGTGCCCTCGGACAGGGAGGCTATGGCTACACCTTC.

The gene calls are TRBV7-2 and TRBJ2-7, with 8 bases identical to TRBD2. V lost 5 bases, J lost 2 bases, and 5 bases stayed unmatched. The germline V gene has CDR1 SGHTA and CDR2 FQGNSA. This CDR3 region has 14 residues. The CDR3 is CASSVRGGPYEQYF. The DNA for the CDR3 is TGTGCCAGCAGCGTTCGCGGGGGGCCCTACGAGCAGTACTTC.

This clonotype has a single count. The V and J genes are TRBV6-1 and TRBJ2-7; 8 bases line up with TRBD1. CDR1 is MNHNS, CDR2 SASEGT, per germline. The trim removed 4 bases at V and 6 bases at J, leaving 5 bases unmatched. The CDR3 runs to 13 residues. CDR3 sequence (DNA): TGTGCCAGCAGTGCGGACAGGGACCGCGAGCAGTACTTC. This codes for CASSADRDREQYF.

The chain's CDR3 is CASSYGDRGLPYEQYF. CDR3 coding DNA: TGTGCCAGCAGTTACGGGGACAGGGGGCTTCCCTACGAGCAGTACTTC. The chain has TRBV6-5 and TRBJ2-7, with 12 bases matching TRBD1. CDR1 is MNHEY, CDR2 SVGAGI, per germline. CDR3 length: 16 amino acids. V was clipped by 2 bases and J by 2 bases; unmatched bases: 4.

This chain connects TRBV19 to TRBJ1-5; TRBD1 is a possible D gene (6 bases). Per the germline V gene, CDR1 is LNHDA and CDR2 is SQIVND (reference sequence). CDR3 length equals 14 residues. Trimming left V 8 bases short and J 3 bases short, with 14 bases between. This chain's CDR3 is CASPPGTPNQPQHF. As DNA, the CDR3 is TGTGCCAGTCCCCCAGGGACACCCAATCAGCCCCAGCATTTT.

The chain has TRBV6-2 or TRBV6-3 and TRBJ2-7; 10 bases map to TRBD2. Trimming took 6 bases from V and 4 from J; bases not matched to a gene: 9. The CDR3 is 15 amino acids. The germline V gene has CDR1 MNHEY and CDR2 SVGEGT. For the CDR3, the DNA is TGTGCCAGCAGCCTCCTAGCGGGAGCTGGGTACGAGCAGTACTTC. It translates to CASSLLAGAGYEQYF.

This sequence joins TRBV11-1 and TRBJ2-5; 8 bases match TRBD1. V lost 1 base, J lost 3 bases, and 7 bases stayed unmatched. The CDR3 has 16 amino acids. Germline V gives CDR1 SGHAT, CDR2 FQDESV (reference sequence). CDR3 nucleotide sequence: TGTGCCAGCAGCTTAGTTTCGGCAGGGGGCGAAGAGACCCAGTACTTC. This translates into CASSLVSAGGEETQYF.

The chain combines TRBV7-3 with TRBJ2-5; 15 bases align to TRBD2. The V and J ends lost 0 bases and 5 bases, in that order; junction bases with no gene match: 10. Germline V gene data show CDR1 as SGHTA and CDR2 as FQGTGA. This CDR3 contains 19 residues. Here the CDR3 reads CASSLTGVGTSGGRETQYF. CDR3 sequence (DNA): TGTGCCAGCAGCTTAACGGGCGTTGGGACTAGCGGGGGGAGGGAGACCCAGTACTTC.

This chain joins TRBV2 and TRBJ1-1, with D uncertain. With 11 bases removed from V and 7 bases from J, the gap between germline ends came to 17 bases. The CDR3 is 12 residues long. Germline CDR1 SNHLY, CDR2 FYNNEI. This CDR3 is CAGRGDLREAFF. Here the CDR3 DNA reads TGTGCCGGCCGAGGAGACCTCCGTGAAGCTTTCTTT.

The chain recombines TRBV4-1 with TRBJ2-7; 8 nucleotides agree with TRBD2. The CDR3 runs 17 residues. Germline CDR1 MGHRA, CDR2 YSYEKL. V was clipped by 1 base and J by 3 bases; unmatched bases: 11. CDR3 DNA sequence: TGCGCCAGCAGCCAAGCTTTATTAGCGGGATTGGGCTACGAGCAGTACTTC. Its protein is CASSQALLAGLGYEQYF.

This chain connects TRBV2 to TRBJ2-1; no reliable D call. The CDR3 has 14 residues. The germline V gene has CDR1 SNHLY and CDR2 FYNNEI. Trimming shortened V by 4 bases and J by 7 bases, and 14 bases separated the two germline ends. The CDR3: CASSGFGSSNEQFF. The CDR3 region has the DNA TGTGCCAGCAGTGGGTTTGGCTCCAGTAATGAGCAGTTCTTC.

A few counts support this clonotype. The chain couples TRBV5-4 to TRBJ2-5; D may be TRBD2 (6 bases). Germline V lookup: CDR1 SGHNT, CDR2 YYREEE (reference sequence). The CDR3 has 16 residues. V was cut by 2 bases and J by 1 base, with 15 bases left in between. The CDR3 region is CASSFGAAGLQETQYF. CDR3 coding DNA: TGTGCCAGCAGCTTCGGTGCAGCGGGTCTCCAAGAGACCCAGTACTTC. Drawing the rest from reference TRBV5-4 and TRBJ2-5, the complete variable domain is ETGVTQSPTHLIKTRGQQVTLRCSSQSGHNTVSWYQQALGQGPQFIFQYYREEENGRGNFPPRFSGLQFPNYSSELNVNALELDDSALYLCASSFGAAGLQETQYFGPGTRLLVL.

This clonotype has just a few counts. The chain links TRBV24-1 to TRBJ2-3; TRBD2 agrees at 14 bases. The CDR3 loop spans 18 amino acids. V lost 2 bases to trimming and J lost 0 bases; unmatched junction nucleotides: 3. Looked up from germline, CDR1 is KGHDR and CDR2 is SFDVKD. In DNA form, the CDR3 reads TGTGCCACCAGTGATTCCGGGACTAGCGGGGGCAGCACAGATACGCAGTATTTT. Its protein product is CATSDSGTSGGSTDTQYF.

The chain is built from TRBV7-2 and TRBJ2-7; D is unresolved. Trimming removed 1 base at V and 2 bases at J, with 12 bases between. CDR1 and CDR2 (germline): SGHTA, FQGNSA. The CDR3 sequence is 15 residues long. CDR3: CASSLVSASTYEQYF. In nucleotides, the CDR3 is TGTGCCAGCAGCTTAGTATCGGCCAGTACCTACGAGCAGTACTTC. The entire variable domain, with the rest obtained from reference TRBV7-2 and TRBJ2-7, is as follows: GAGVSQSPSNKVTEKGKDVELRCDPISGHTALYWYRQSLGQGLEFLIYFQGNSAPDKSGLPSDRFSAERTGGSVSTLTIQRTQQEDSAVYLCASSLVSASTYEQYFGPGTRLTVT.

This clonotype has a handful of counts. The rearrangement uses TRBV6-1 and TRBJ1-1; D not certain. Germline CDR1 is MNHNS and CDR2 is SASEGT. This CDR3 region has 18 residues. V lost 5 bases to trimming and J lost 1 base, with 23 bases between them. The CDR3 bases are TGTGCCAGCAGTCGTACCCCACTCGCCCGACGGAGGAACACTGAAGCTTTCTTT. Translated, it gives CASSRTPLARRRNTEAFF.

The CDR3 DNA follows: TGTGCCAGCAGCTTGCAGATACTGGACGAGCAGTACTTC. This codes for CASSLQILDEQYF. V gene TRBV7-9 combines with J gene TRBJ2-7, with D hard to call. V was pared by 3 bases and J by 5 bases, with 11 bases between. Germline assignment: CDR1 SEHNR and CDR2 FQNEAQ (reference sequence). This CDR3 has 13 amino acids.

The rearrangement uses TRBV6-1 and TRBJ1-3; D is uncertain. CDR1 is MNHNS, CDR2 SASEGT, per germline. Between the trimmed V and J ends, which lost 4 bases and 0 bases, there was a span of 13 bases. This CDR3 region has 16 residues. CDR3 nucleotide sequence: TGTGCCAGCAGTGTAGCACTATGGACCTCTGGAAACACCATATATTTT. Amino acid sequence: CASSVALWTSGNTIYF.

The rearrangement joins TRBV10-3 to TRBJ2-7; D might be TRBD1 or TRBD2, each matching 6 bases. CDR3 size: 15 residues. Per germline, CDR1 ENHRY and CDR2 SYGVKD. V lost 0 bases to trimming and J lost 4 bases, with 13 bases between them. CDR3 DNA: TGTGCCATCAGTGAGTCCGGGGGCGAATGGTACGAGCAGTACTTC. Translation: CAISESGGEWYEQYF.

The chain is built from TRBV7-2 and TRBJ1-2; no reliable D call. The CDR3 length is 14 residues. CDR1 is SGHTA and CDR2 is FQGNSA in the germline V gene. Trimming took off 4 bases at V and 7 bases at J, with 16 bases between the two ends. The DNA for the CDR3 is TGTGCCAGCAGCTACAACAGAGGCAGATCTGGCTACACCTTC. Encoded protein: CASSYNRGRSGYTF.

This chain connects TRBV18 to TRBJ2-1, with 7 positions matching TRBD1. The V segment lost 4 bases and the J segment 0 bases; nucleotides outside the gene matches: 6. Germline assignment: CDR1 KGHSH and CDR2 LQKENI. The CDR3 contains 16 residues. This CDR3 is CASSRPTGSSYNEQFF. In nucleotides, the CDR3 is TGTGCCAGCTCACGACCGACAGGGAGCTCCTACAATGAGCAGTTCTTC.

This clonotype has just a few counts. This chain connects TRBV20-1 to TRBJ2-5; the match to TRBD2 covers 8 bases. CDR3 length: 14 amino acids. From germline, CDR1 is DFQATT and CDR2 SNEGSKA (reference sequence). Germline trimming cut 5 bases from V and 5 bases from J; bases unmatched to any gene: 10. The CDR3 nucleotides are TGCAGTGCTCCTGCGGGAGGCCCCGGGGAGACCCAGTACTTC. The encoded protein is CSAPAGGPGETQYF.

This rearrangement joins TRBV27 to TRBJ1-2, with D unclear. There are 15 residues in the CDR3. Germline-derived CDR1 and CDR2 are MNHEY and SMNVEV (reference sequence). Trimming removed 3 bases from V and 4 bases from J, with 15 bases in between. The CDR3 bases are TGTGCCAGCAGTTTGAGTCTGGGTTGGCCCTATGGCTACACCTTC. It translates to CASSLSLGWPYGYTF.

The count of this clonotype is one. This chain joins TRBV12-3 or TRBV12-4 and TRBJ1-2, with a tentative D call TRBD1 (5 bases). CDR3 length: 13 residues. V was pared by 6 bases and J by 2 bases, with 10 bases between. The CDR3 DNA sequence: TGTGCCAGCAGCCTCAGGGAAAACTATGGCTACACCTTC. It encodes CASSLRENYGYTF.

This clonotype was seen a few times. The CDR3 bases are TGTGCCAGCAGCTTAGTGGGAGGTACCACCGGGGAGCTGTTTTTT. Its protein is CASSLVGGTTGELFF. This chain connects TRBV7-2 to TRBJ2-2; possible D gene TRBD2, 6 bases. The CDR3 has 15 amino acids. Germline lookup yields CDR1 SGHTA and CDR2 FQGNSA. V lost 1 base and J lost 4, with 10 bases in between. The full variable domain, with the rest looked up from reference TRBV7-2 and TRBJ2-2, is GAGVSQSPSNKVTEKGKDVELRCDPISGHTALYWYRQSLGQGLEFLIYFQGNSAPDKSGLPSDRFSAERTGGSVSTLTIQRTQQEDSAVYLCASSLVGGTTGELFFGEGSRLTVL.

This clonotype came up a few times. The rearrangement links TRBV20-1 to TRBJ1-2; D not certain. Germline loops: CDR1 DFQATT, CDR2 SNEGSKA (reference sequence). Trimming took off 3 bases at V and 4 bases at J, with 9 bases between the two ends. The length of the CDR3 is 12 residues. The CDR3: CSASDMGYGYTF. The CDR3 DNA sequence: TGCAGTGCTAGTGACATGGGCTATGGCTACACCTTC.